This TCR beta chain was profiled in a study of PD-1 blockade in classical Hodgkin lymphoma (TCRdb year 2020). Study-wide context: Nivolumab dosing was 3 mg/kg intravenously every 2 weeks, continuing until either disease progression or unacceptable toxicity. To define a peripheral blood immune signature of response to PD-1 blockade in classical Hodgkin lymphoma, the study combined TCR beta sequencing with CyTOF. Points the paper makes about the study in general: A significant rise by C4D1 was seen in CD4+ but not CD8+ TCR diversity (p=0.0027 vs p=0.16), with the rise being most apparent in complete responders (p=0.02). Trial patients with a complete response had baseline diversity similar to that of newly diagnosed patients, while partial responders and progressors had significantly lower diversity. Baseline TCR diversity was reported to be lower in newly diagnosed patients than in healthy donors and to be lower still in relapsed/refractory patients. The study was restricted to a single clinical trial cohort, and the causes of repertoire differences, possibly disease activity or prior therapy, were left undefined. Diversity was lower in patients who began nivolumab less than 1 year after ASCT, so these patients were left out of later analyses to avoid confounding by immune reconstitution.

Genomic DNA was isolated using the Qiagen DNeasy kit from unsorted PBMCs as well as from negatively selected CD4+ and CD8+ fractions. TCR beta CDR3 regions were subjected to amplification by immunoSEQ multiplex PCR with primers that anneal to V and J segments. A synthetic immune receptor repertoire was used to minimize amplification bias, and any residual bias was removed computationally once sequencing was done. In the original analysis: Custom Python scripts were used to quantify repertoire diversity as the Shannon entropy index. Unsorted, CD4+ and CD8+ repertoires were analyzed separately, except in combined analyses where CD4+ and CD8+ sequences were merged in silico. A clone counted as expanded when the clone's frequency after treatment rose at least 2-fold relative to C1D1, and clones undetected at baseline were given a pseudocount of 0.5. Singleton clones were defined as clones with 0 or 1 copy at C1D1, and non-singleton clones were defined as clones with 2 or more copies. By matching protein sequences in sorted samples from the same patient, clones expanded in unsorted samples were annotated as CD4+, CD8+ or unknown. Wilcoxon tests on paired samples were used to test diversity changes from C1D1 to C4D1. In TCRdb, the immuneACCESS table is reduced to in-frame sequences with V and J assigned. These tables do not hold every clone; where another copy was compared, an unresolved V gene accounts for under half, and the others remain unexplained. V and J calls and clone size come straight from that table; D and trimming were deduced from the DNA. The sample table shows approximately 60,000 clones, and 90% are seen once. About 8.8% of the sample is in the top ten clones.

V is shortened by 5 bases, J by 6 bases, and the region joining them spans 19 bases. From a lookup of the germline V gene, CDR1 and CDR2 are SGHVS and FQNEAQ. The CDR3 sequence holds 15 residues, the cysteine and phenylalanine included. The sequence is cut down to CDR3 DNA, 45 bases in frame from base 1. The time point label, read with the paper, signifies: cycle 1 day 1 (C1D1), immediately before nivolumab initiation. Every trial patient had relapsed after autologous stem cell transplantation, and cohorts A, B and C differed in prior brentuximab vedotin exposure. The trial cohort comprised some 60 patients with relapsed/refractory classical Hodgkin lymphoma whose best overall responses were complete response, partial response or progressive disease. Trial patients were treated with single-agent nivolumab in the multi-cohort phase II CheckMate 205 trial. An independent review committee assessed best overall response using the 2007 International Working Group response criteria. PBMCs from the trial were collected at three points: immediately before nivolumab initiation (C1D1), and during therapy at cycle 2 day 1 and cycle 4 day 1. After peripheral blood was drawn into 8 mL Vacutainer Cell Preparation Tubes, PBMCs were isolated by centrifugation and then cryopreserved.

In regard to this clone: The clone's antigen remains unknown. No much larger clone is present one base from it, and per-base qualities are unavailable.

The chain uses TRBV7-8 and TRBJ1-2; TRBD1 is a possible D gene, resting on 5 matching bases. The receptor's source is a human donor with classical Hodgkin lymphoma. The sample was peripheral blood mononuclear cells (PBMCs), taken at baseline. The bases are TGTGCCAGCAGCACCAGGGCGAGGGCAGAGAATGGCTACACCTTC. Its translation is CASSTRARAENGYTF.